The T cell receptor beta chain under discussion was sequenced for a study of regulatory T cells in long-lasting Graves disease. Broader study findings: When disease was persistent, TRBV28, TRBJ1-2 and TRBJ2-5 were the favored segments.

The time point denotes: newly diagnosed GD, antithyroid drugs for less than 3 months. Construction of the TCR library relied on RNA isolated from PBMCs. This clonotype was counted ten times or more. The antigen is undetermined. V was clipped by 0 bases and J by 5 bases; unmatched bases: 10. The germline gives CDR1 GTSNPN, CDR2 SVGIG (reference sequence). The CDR3 is 15 amino acids. Relying on iRepertoire HTBI primers and Arm-PCR of CDR3 regions, the team built TCR beta libraries. MiXCR was run by TCRdb on the multiplex PCR reads, yielding one entry per CDR3 protein. The sample comprises about 460,000 distinct CDR3 sequences, approximately 14% of which are singletons, and around a sixth rests with the top ten. These data also formed part of another study, on T cells in Graves' hyperthyroidism and ophthalmopathy. That study reports: Ophthalmopathy got predicted by the model a median 6.5 months before its onset.

The sample was peripheral blood mononuclear cells (PBMCs), taken at new diagnosis, from a patient treated with antithyroid drugs. This chain connects TRBV30 to TRBJ2-7; 7 bases align to TRBD2. This receptor was identified in a woman aged 45-65 years with Graves disease. This CDR3 reads CAWSVLGGFGDEQYF. The CDR3 nucleotides are TGTGCCTGGAGTGTACTCGGGGGGTTTGGAGACGAGCAGTACTTC.